Below, one T cell receptor beta chain is given with its context. What it binds is unknown. The data derive from a study of Ad26.COV2.S vaccination and SARS-CoV-2 variants. Study as a whole: Within the COV1001 Ad26.COV2.S trial arm, the donor was enrolled.

TCRdb keeps only in-frame clones here, not all; method: immunoSEQ multiplex PCR. The table records about 350,000 clones, around 88% of them present only once. Germline loops: CDR1 LNHDA, CDR2 SQIVND (reference sequence). Trimming cost V 5 bases and J 3 bases, with 11 bases left between them. CDR3 length: 14 residues. General study points: Reportedly, after vaccination the spike-specific CD8+ and CD4+ T cell responses displayed substantial breadth.

The treatment is: some 20 received Ad26.COV2.S at low or high dose, single or two shots; roughly 5 received placebo; per-sample allocation not given. Samples came from day 63 after the first vaccine or placebo injection. The origin of this receptor is a person aged 18-65 years who received the Ad26.COV2.S COVID-19 vaccine or a placebo. This specimen consisted of peripheral blood, obtained in a trial of Ad26.COV2.S vaccine versus placebo. The chain links TRBV19 to TRBJ1-5; no definite D call. CDR3 in amino acids: CASSPPRDNQPQHF. The CDR3 DNA follows: TGTGCCAGTAGTCCCCCCCGGGACAATCAGCCCCAGCATTTT. The full variable domain, rest sourced from reference TRBV19 and TRBJ1-5, is DGGITQSPKYLFRKEGQNVTLSCEQNLNHDAMYWYRQDPGQGLRLIYYSQIVNDFQKGDIAEGYSVSREKKESFPLTVTSAQKNPTAFYLCASSPPRDNQPQHFGDGTRLSIL.